The T cell receptor beta chain under discussion was sequenced for a study of blood T cell repertoires in COVID-19. Sequenced by immunoSEQ multiplex PCR; TCRdb stores in-frame clones only, minus some. The repertoire holds 200,000 to 300,000 clones, with around 84% as singletons. Losses at the gene ends were 5 bases for V and 0 bases for J; bases not matched to a gene: 13. The CDR3 has 19 residues. Germline V CDR1 and CDR2: SGHTA, FQGTGA. The sample holds a few counts of this clone. The receptor's source is a man in his forties who had recovered from COVID-19. V usage is TRBV7-3 and J usage is TRBJ1-5; 10 bases map to TRBD1. Sequenced: PBMCs or T cells enriched from blood (not recorded which). Here the CDR3 reads CASSPIQDRGIDSNQPQHF. The DNA of the CDR3 is TGTGCCAGCAGCCCAATACAGGACAGGGGGATCGATAGCAATCAGCCCCAGCATTTT.